The 3 T cell receptor beta chains presented below share a single source sample, sequenced in a study of CD8+ T cells in alopecia areata. RNA was extracted and reverse transcribed into cDNA as the sequencing template. Repertoires were generated with immunoSEQ multiplex PCR, while TCRdb's copy carries only in-frame clones and drops some. The sample yields 150,000 to 200,000 clones, around three fifths seen once. Described treatment: oral pan-JAK inhibitor, 5-10 mg twice daily. This specimen consisted of CD4+ T cells sorted from blood, obtained at week 24, from a patient treated with tofacitinib. These receptors came from a human donor with alopecia areata.

The CDR3 region is CASSDLGRMNTEAFF. CDR3 in DNA: TGCGCCAGCAGTGATTTGGGACGGATGAACACTGAAGCTTTCTTT. The chain combines TRBV10-2 with TRBJ1-1; TRBD1 might be the D (5 bases). The length of the CDR3 is 15 residues. Trimming pared 3 bases from V and 0 bases from J, leaving 11 bases between. Per the germline V gene, CDR1 is WSHSY and CDR2 is SAAADI.

The chain joins TRBV6-5 to TRBJ2-1, with D unresolved. CDR1 and CDR2 from the germline V gene are MNHEY and SVGAGI. The CDR3 loop spans 12 amino acids. With 5 bases removed from V and 4 bases from J, the gap between germline ends came to 6 bases. In DNA, the CDR3 is TGTGCCAGCAGTGCGAGATACAATGAGCAGTTCTTC. It yields the protein CASSARYNEQFF.

This chain connects TRBV15 to TRBJ2-5; D perhaps matches TRBD1 (6 bases). The CDR3 spans 15 residues. Per the germline V gene, CDR1 is LNHNV and CDR2 is YYDKDF (reference sequence). Deletions cut 5 bases from V and 2 bases from J, with 15 bases between. The CDR3 sequence is CATSSSPGQQETQYF. In DNA, the CDR3 is TGTGCCACCAGCTCCAGTCCAGGACAGCAAGAGACCCAGTACTTC.